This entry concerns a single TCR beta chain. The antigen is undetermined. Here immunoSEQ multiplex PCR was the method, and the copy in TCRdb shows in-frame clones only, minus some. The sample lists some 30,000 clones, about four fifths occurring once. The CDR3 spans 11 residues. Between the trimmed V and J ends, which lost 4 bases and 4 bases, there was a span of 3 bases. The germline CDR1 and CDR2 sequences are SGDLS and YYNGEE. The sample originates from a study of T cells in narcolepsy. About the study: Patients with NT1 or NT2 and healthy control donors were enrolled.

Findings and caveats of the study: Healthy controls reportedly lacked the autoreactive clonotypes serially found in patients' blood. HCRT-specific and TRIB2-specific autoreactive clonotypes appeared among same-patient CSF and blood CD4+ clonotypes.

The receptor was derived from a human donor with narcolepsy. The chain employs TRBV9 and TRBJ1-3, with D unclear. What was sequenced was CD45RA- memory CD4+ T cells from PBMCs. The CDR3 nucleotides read TGTGCCAGCAGCCCAGGAAACACCATATATTTT. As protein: CASSPGNTIYF.